This T cell receptor (beta chain) was profiled in a study of response to subunit inactivated influenza vaccine. From the RT-PCR reads, TCRdb called clonotypes with MiXCR, one entry per CDR3 protein. The sample records over 150,000 distinct CDR3 sequences, about 9% being singletons. Germline V gene data show CDR1 as SGHTA and CDR2 as FQGTGA. Deletions cut 4 bases from V and 5 bases from J, with 11 bases between. The CDR3 loop spans 13 amino acids. Findings and caveats of the study: Seasonal influenza vaccination, on each occasion, was suggested by the authors to recruit few new T cells.

Many counts were recorded for this clonotype. The antigen remains unidentified. The sequenced sample was non-naive T cells sorted from PBMCs, obtained on the day of vaccination. This clonotype was sampled from a man in his forties or fifties who received an inactivated influenza vaccine. The chain combines TRBV7-3 with TRBJ2-5; a possible D gene is TRBD2 (6 bases). The CDR3 DNA reads as TGTGCCAGCAGCTCCGGGAGAGGGGAGACCCAGTACTTC. Translating it yields CASSSGRGETQYF.